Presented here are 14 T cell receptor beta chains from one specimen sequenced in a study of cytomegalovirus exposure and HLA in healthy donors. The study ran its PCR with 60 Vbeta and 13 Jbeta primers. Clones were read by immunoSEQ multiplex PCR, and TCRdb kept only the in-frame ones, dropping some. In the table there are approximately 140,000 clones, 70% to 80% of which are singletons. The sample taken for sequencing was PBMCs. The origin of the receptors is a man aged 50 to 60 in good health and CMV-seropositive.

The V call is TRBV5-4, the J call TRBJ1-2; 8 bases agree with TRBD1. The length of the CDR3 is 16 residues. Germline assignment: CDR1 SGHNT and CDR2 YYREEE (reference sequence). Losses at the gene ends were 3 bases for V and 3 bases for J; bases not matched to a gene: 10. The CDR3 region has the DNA TGTGCCAGCAGCTGGGCCCCCCAGGGGGCTTACTATGGCTACACCTTC. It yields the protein CASSWAPQGAYYGYTF.

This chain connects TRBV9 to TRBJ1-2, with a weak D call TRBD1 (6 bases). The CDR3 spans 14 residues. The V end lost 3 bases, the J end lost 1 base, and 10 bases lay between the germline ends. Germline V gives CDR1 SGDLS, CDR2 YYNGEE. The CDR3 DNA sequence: TGTGCCAGCAGCGGGGAAGGGGGTAACTATGGCTACACCTTC. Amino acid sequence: CASSGEGGNYGYTF.

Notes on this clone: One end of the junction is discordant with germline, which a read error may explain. CDR3 nucleotides: TGTGCCGGCAGAGCCAGGGCGGGGCTAGCTACAGATACGCAGTATTTT. It is translated as CAGRARAGLATDTQYF. V gene TRBV27 combines with J gene TRBJ2-3; perhaps TRBD2 as D (6 bases). The CDR3 length is 16 residues. The V gene's germline CDR1 is MNHEY and CDR2 SMNVEV (reference sequence).

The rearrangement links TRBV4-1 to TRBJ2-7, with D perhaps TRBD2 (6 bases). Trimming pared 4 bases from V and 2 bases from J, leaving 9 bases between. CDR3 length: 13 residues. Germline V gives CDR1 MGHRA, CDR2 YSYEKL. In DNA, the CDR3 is TGCGCCAGCAGCCCTAGGACTACCTACGAGCAGTACTTC. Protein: CASSPRTTYEQYF.

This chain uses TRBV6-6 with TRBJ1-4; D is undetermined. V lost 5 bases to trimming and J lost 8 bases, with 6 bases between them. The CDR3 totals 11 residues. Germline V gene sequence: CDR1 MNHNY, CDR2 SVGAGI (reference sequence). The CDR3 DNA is TGTGCCAGCAGTCCTACGGAAAAACTGTTTTTT. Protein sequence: CASSPTEKLFF.

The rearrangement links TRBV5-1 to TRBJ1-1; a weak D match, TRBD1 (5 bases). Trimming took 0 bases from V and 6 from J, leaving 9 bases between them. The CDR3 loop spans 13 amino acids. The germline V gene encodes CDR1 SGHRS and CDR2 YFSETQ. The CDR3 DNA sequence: TGCGCCAGCAGCTTGGGGGGAGGGGCTGAAGCTTTCTTT. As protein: CASSLGGGAEAFF.

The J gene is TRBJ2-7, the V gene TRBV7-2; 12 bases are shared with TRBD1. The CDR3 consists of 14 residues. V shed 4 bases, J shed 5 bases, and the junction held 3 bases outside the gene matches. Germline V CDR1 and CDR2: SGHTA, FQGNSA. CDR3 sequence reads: CASSWDRGRDEQYF. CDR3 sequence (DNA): TGTGCCAGCAGCTGGGACAGGGGGCGCGACGAGCAGTACTTC.

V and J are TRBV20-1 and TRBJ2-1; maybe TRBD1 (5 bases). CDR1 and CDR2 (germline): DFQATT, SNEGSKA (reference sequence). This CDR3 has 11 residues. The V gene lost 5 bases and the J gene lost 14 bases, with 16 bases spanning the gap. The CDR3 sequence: CSAGRVSSKFF. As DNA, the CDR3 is TGCAGTGCTGGCAGGGTATCCTCGAAGTTCTTC.

CDR3 sequence (DNA): TGTGCCTGGAGTGTAGGGCGGACAGGGCCGAGTAATGAAAAACTGTTTTTT. Translation: CAWSVGRTGPSNEKLFF. This chain joins TRBV30 and TRBJ1-4; 8 positions agree with TRBD1. The CDR3 covers 17 residues. CDR1 is GTSNPN, CDR2 SVGIG, per germline (reference sequence). With 0 bases clipped from V and 4 bases from J, the junction kept 10 bases outside the gene matches. Together with reference TRBV30 and TRBJ1-4, the CDR3 gives the full variable domain: SQTIHQWPATLVQPVGSPLSLECTVEGTSNPNLYWYRQAAGRGLQLLFYSVGIGQISSEVPQNLSASRPQDRQFILSSKKLLLSDSGFYLCAWSVGRTGPSNEKLFFGSGTQLSVL.

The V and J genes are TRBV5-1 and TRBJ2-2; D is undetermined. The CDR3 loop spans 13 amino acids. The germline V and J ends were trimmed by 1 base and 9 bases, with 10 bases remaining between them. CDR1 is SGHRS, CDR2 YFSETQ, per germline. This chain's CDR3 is CASSLTPSRELFF. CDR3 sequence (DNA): TGCGCCAGCAGCTTGACTCCGTCCCGGGAGCTGTTTTTT.

CDR3 amino acids: CASSEVVDEQYF. CDR3 sequence (DNA): TGTGCCAGCAGTGAAGTAGTTGACGAGCAGTACTTC. The chain recombines TRBV6-1 with TRBJ2-7; D gene uncertain. This CDR3 comprises 12 residues. Between the trimmed V and J ends, which lost 1 base and 5 bases, there was a span of 6 bases. The germline gives CDR1 MNHNS, CDR2 SASEGT.

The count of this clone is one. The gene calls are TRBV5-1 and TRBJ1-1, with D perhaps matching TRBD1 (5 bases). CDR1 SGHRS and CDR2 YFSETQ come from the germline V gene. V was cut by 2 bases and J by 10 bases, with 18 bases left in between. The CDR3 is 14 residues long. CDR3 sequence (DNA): TGCGCCAGCAGCTTAGACAGAAGTGGGGTCGCAGCTTTCTTT. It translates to CASSLDRSGVAAFF.

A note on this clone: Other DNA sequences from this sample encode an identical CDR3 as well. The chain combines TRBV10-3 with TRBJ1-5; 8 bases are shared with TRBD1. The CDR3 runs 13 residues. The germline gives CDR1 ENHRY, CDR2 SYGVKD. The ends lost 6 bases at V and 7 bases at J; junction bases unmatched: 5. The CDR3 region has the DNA TGTGCCATCAGGTCGGACAGGGACCAGCCCCAGCATTTT. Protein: CAIRSDRDQPQHF.

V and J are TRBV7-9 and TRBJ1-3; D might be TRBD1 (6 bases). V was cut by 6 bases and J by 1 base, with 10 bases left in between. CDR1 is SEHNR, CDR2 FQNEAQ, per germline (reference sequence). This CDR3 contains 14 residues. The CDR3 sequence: CASRDRTSGNTIYF. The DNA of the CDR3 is TGTGCCAGCAGGGACAGAACTTCTGGAAACACCATATATTTT.